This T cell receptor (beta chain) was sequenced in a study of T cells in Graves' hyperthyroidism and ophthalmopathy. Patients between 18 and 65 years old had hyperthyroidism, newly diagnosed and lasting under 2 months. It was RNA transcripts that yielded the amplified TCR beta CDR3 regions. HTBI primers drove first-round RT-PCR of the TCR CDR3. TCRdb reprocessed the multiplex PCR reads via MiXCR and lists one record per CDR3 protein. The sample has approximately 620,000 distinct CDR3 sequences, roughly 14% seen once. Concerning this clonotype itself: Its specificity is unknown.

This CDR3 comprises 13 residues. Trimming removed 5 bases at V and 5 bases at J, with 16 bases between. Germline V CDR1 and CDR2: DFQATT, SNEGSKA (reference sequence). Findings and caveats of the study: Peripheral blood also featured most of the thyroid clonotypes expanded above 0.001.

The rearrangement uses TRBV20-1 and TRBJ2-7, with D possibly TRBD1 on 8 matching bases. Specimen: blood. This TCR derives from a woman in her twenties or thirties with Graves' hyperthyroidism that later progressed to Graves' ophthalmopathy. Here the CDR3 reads CSAGGDRIDEQYF. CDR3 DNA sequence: TGCAGTGCTGGGGGGGACAGGATCGACGAGCAGTACTTC.